The 29 T cell receptor beta chains below were found in one sample sequenced in a study of blood T cell repertoires in COVID-19. Here immunoSEQ multiplex PCR was the method, and the copy in TCRdb shows in-frame clones only, minus some. The sample includes fewer than 100,000 clones, 88% seen only once; the top ten take under 55%. Source material: peripheral blood. The receptors come from a human donor in a cohort sampled during active COVID-19.

This chain uses TRBV19 with TRBJ2-7; TRBD2 is a possible D gene (6 bases). Germline V gives CDR1 LNHDA, CDR2 SQIVND (reference sequence). V was pared by 3 bases and J by 4 bases, with 7 bases between. The CDR3 extends over 12 amino acids. The CDR3 region is CASSIAGYEQYF. The CDR3 DNA reads as TGTGCCAGTAGTATCGCGGGGTACGAGCAGTACTTC. The full variable domain, rest sourced from reference TRBV19 and TRBJ2-7, is DGGITQSPKYLFRKEGQNVTLSCEQNLNHDAMYWYRQDPGQGLRLIYYSQIVNDFQKGDIAEGYSVSREKKESFPLTVTSAQKNPTAFYLCASSIAGYEQYFGPGTRLTVT.

This clone has a single count. This chain uses TRBV9 with TRBJ2-3, with 14 bases lining up with TRBD2. V lost 4 bases and J lost 2; bases outside the gene matches: 9. The CDR3 is 18 residues long. Germline CDR1 reads SGDLS; CDR2 reads YYNGEE. The DNA of the CDR3 is TGTGCCAGCAGCAAGGGACTAGCGGGAGCAACCATCACAGATACGCAGTATTTT. Translated: CASSKGLAGATITDTQYF. The full variable domain, with the rest looked up from reference TRBV9 and TRBJ2-3, is DSGVTQTPKHLITATGQRVTLRCSPRSGDLSVYWYQQSLDQGLQFLIQYYNGEERAKGNILERFSAQQFPDLHSELNLSSLELGDSALYFCASSKGLAGATITDTQYFGPGTRLTVL.

The chain joins TRBV25-1 to TRBJ1-2; 7 positions match TRBD1. The V gene's germline CDR1 is MGHDK and CDR2 SYGVNS. The CDR3 extends over 13 amino acids. Trimming took 5 bases from V and 4 from J; bases not matched to a gene: 4. CDR3 nucleotide sequence: TGTGCCAGCAGTCGGGACAGTCGCTATGGCTACACCTTC. Its translation is CASSRDSRYGYTF.

This chain connects TRBV28 to TRBJ1-4, with a weak D call TRBD1 (6 bases). V was cut by 2 bases and J by 5 bases, with 12 bases left in between. The CDR3 extends over 15 amino acids. The germline V gene encodes CDR1 MDHEN and CDR2 SYDVKM. The CDR3 nucleotides read TGTGCCAGCAGTTTAAGCGGACAGATAAATGAAAAACTGTTTTTT. It is translated as CASSLSGQINEKLFF.

The chain employs TRBV7-3 and TRBJ2-3; 11 bases agree with TRBD2. CDR1 and CDR2 from the germline V gene are SGHTA and FQGTGA. V shed 5 bases, J shed 6 bases, and the junction held 7 bases outside the gene matches. The CDR3 runs 15 residues. The CDR3 region is CASSPASGRPDTQYF. CDR3 nucleotides: TGTGCCAGCAGCCCGGCTAGCGGGAGGCCGGATACGCAGTATTTT.

This chain joins TRBV25-1 and TRBJ1-1; tentative D call: TRBD1 (5 bases). The germline V gene has CDR1 MGHDK and CDR2 SYGVNS. The CDR3 runs to 14 residues. The V end lost 6 bases, the J end lost 2 bases, and 13 bases lay between the germline ends. The CDR3 here is CASRTTGFNTEAFF. The CDR3 DNA follows: TGTGCCAGCAGGACCACAGGTTTCAACACTGAAGCTTTCTTT.

This clone was recorded once. The chain combines TRBV6-5 with TRBJ2-5; 11 bases are a match to TRBD2. Germline-derived CDR1 and CDR2 are MNHEY and SVGAGI. The CDR3 is made up of 14 amino acids. The V and J ends lost 7 bases and 5 bases, in that order; junction bases with no gene match: 6. The CDR3 DNA sequence: TGTGCCAGCAAACCACTAGCGGGGGTTGAGACCCAGTACTTC. Residues: CASKPLAGVETQYF.

V usage is TRBV6-5 and J usage is TRBJ1-1; the match to TRBD1 covers 7 bases. The CDR3 extends over 14 amino acids. Per germline, CDR1 MNHEY and CDR2 SVGAGI. Trimming at V came to 2 bases and at J to 0 bases, leaving 0 bases not matched to a gene. Here the CDR3 reads CASSYTGVNTEAFF. CDR3 coding DNA: TGTGCCAGCAGTTACACAGGGGTGAACACTGAAGCTTTCTTT.

In nucleotides, the CDR3 is TGTGCCATCAGCGGGAGCTCTGGGGCCAACGTCCTGACTTTC. Translated, it gives CAISGSSGANVLTF. The chain links TRBV10-3 to TRBJ2-6; possible D gene TRBD2, 6 bases. CDR1 ENHRY and CDR2 SYGVKD come from the germline V gene. V was clipped by 6 bases and J by 0 bases, with 6 bases between them. This CDR3 is built from 14 residues.

V usage is TRBV7-6 and J usage is TRBJ1-2; 7 nucleotides line up with TRBD1. The germline V gene encodes CDR1 SGHVS and CDR2 FNYEAQ. V trimming: 1 base; J trimming: 0 bases; junction bases outside the gene matches: 11. This CDR3 spans 18 amino acids. CDR3: CASSLGTDRVLPNYGYTF. The CDR3, as DNA: TGTGCCAGCAGCTTAGGGACCGACAGGGTGCTGCCTAACTATGGCTACACCTTC.

This chain joins TRBV2 and TRBJ2-7; 8 bases match TRBD1. V gave up 5 bases and J gave up 5 bases; unmatched junction bases: 11. The CDR3 spans 15 residues. Germline V gene data show CDR1 as SNHLY and CDR2 as FYNNEI. The DNA of the CDR3 is TGTGCCAGCAGTCCTTCGACAGGGGAGTGGAACGAGCAGTACTTC. Protein sequence: CASSPSTGEWNEQYF.

This clone was detected once. The gene calls are TRBV11-1 and TRBJ2-7; 8 bases match TRBD1. This CDR3 has 15 amino acids. Losses at the gene ends were 5 bases for V and 7 bases for J; bases not matched to a gene: 13. CDR1 SGHAT and CDR2 FQDESV come from the germline V gene (reference sequence). In nucleotides, the CDR3 is TGTGCCAGCAGCCCAGAAGCTGATCAGGGGGCTGAGCAGTACTTC. It is translated as CASSPEADQGAEQYF.

The chain joins TRBV10-3 to TRBJ1-2; no reliable D call. Germline V gene lookup returns CDR1 ENHRY and CDR2 SYGVKD. Trimming pared 2 bases from V and 0 bases from J, leaving 7 bases between. CDR3 length: 14 amino acids. Here the CDR3 DNA reads TGTGCCATCAGTGAGACCCGAGCTAACTATGGCTACACCTTC. Translating gives CAISETRANYGYTF.

The chain links TRBV3-1 (or the pseudogene TRBV3-2) to TRBJ2-3; 7 nucleotides line up with TRBD2. Germline CDR1 is LGHDT and CDR2 is YNNKEL (reference sequence). The CDR3 consists of 17 residues. The V segment lost 3 bases and the J segment 1 base; nucleotides outside the gene matches: 10. CDR3 in amino acids: CASSQDKAGNRTDTQYF. In DNA form, the CDR3 reads TGTGCCAGCAGCCAGGATAAAGCGGGGAACCGCACAGATACGCAGTATTTT.

V and J are TRBV19 and TRBJ1-6, with D possibly being TRBD1 (6 bases). V lost 6 bases and J 8 bases, leaving 20 bases between the germline ends. The CDR3 is made up of 16 amino acids. The germline CDR1 and CDR2 sequences are LNHDA and SQIVND (reference sequence). CDR3 sequence reads: CASSRGGGRYDSPLHF. The CDR3 coding sequence is TGTGCCAGTAGCCGAGGGGGGGGGCGATACGATTCACCCCTCCACTTT.

The chain combines TRBV5-1 with TRBJ1-3; D is unresolved. In germline, CDR1 is SGHRS, CDR2 YFSETQ. The CDR3 totals 17 residues. Trimming shortened V by 4 bases and J by 0 bases, and 17 bases separated the two germline ends. The CDR3, as DNA: TGCGCCAGCAGCCCAATTGGGCTCCCAAGCTCTGGAAACACCATATATTTT. Translation: CASSPIGLPSSGNTIYF.

The rearrangement uses TRBV30 and TRBJ2-5; D possibly corresponds to TRBD1 (7 bases). Germline V gene sequence: CDR1 GTSNPN, CDR2 SVGIG (reference sequence). Trimming removed 0 bases from V and 2 bases from J, with 16 bases in between. This CDR3 contains 16 residues. This CDR3 is CAWSVRVRGVQETQYF. The CDR3 DNA follows: TGTGCCTGGAGTGTAAGGGTCAGGGGGGTTCAAGAGACCCAGTACTTC.

The rearrangement joins TRBV5-5 to TRBJ2-5; D not certain. Between the trimmed V and J ends, which lost 0 bases and 2 bases, there was a span of 5 bases. The CDR3 length is 13 residues. Germline loops: CDR1 SGHKS, CDR2 YYEKEE (reference sequence). CDR3 protein: CASSLAEQETQYF. Here the CDR3 DNA reads TGTGCCAGCAGCTTGGCGGAGCAAGAGACCCAGTACTTC.

The gene calls are TRBV5-1 and TRBJ1-6, with D perhaps matching TRBD1 (5 bases). CDR3 length equals 14 residues. V dropped 0 bases and J dropped 8 bases, with 9 bases sitting between them. Germline CDR1 reads SGHRS; CDR2 reads YFSETQ. CDR3 bases: TGCGCCAGCAGCTTGGCTAGGGGTGATTCACCCCTCCACTTT. Translated: CASSLARGDSPLHF.

J is TRBJ2-7 and V is TRBV27; 10 positions agree with TRBD1. Germline-derived CDR1 and CDR2 are MNHEY and SMNVEV (reference sequence). The CDR3 length is 15 residues. The trim removed 9 bases at V and 4 bases at J, leaving 12 bases unmatched. CDR3 residues: CASQPQDRGRYEQYF. The CDR3 region has the DNA TGTGCCAGTCAACCGCAGGACAGGGGGAGGTACGAGCAGTACTTC.

The V and J genes are TRBV7-3 and TRBJ2-1; D is possibly TRBD2 (6 bases). Germline assignment: CDR1 SGHTA and CDR2 FQGTGA. The CDR3 length is 15 residues. Trimming pared 5 bases from V and 0 bases from J, leaving 11 bases between. The CDR3 spells CASSTSWSSYNEQFF. The CDR3 nucleotides are TGTGCCAGCAGCACTAGCTGGAGCTCCTACAATGAGCAGTTCTTC. The full variable domain, completed using reference TRBV7-3 and TRBJ2-1, is GAGVSQTPSNKVTEKGKYVELRCDPISGHTALYWYRQSLGQGPEFLIYFQGTGAADDSGLPNDRFFAVRPEGSVSTLKIQRTERGDSAVYLCASSTSWSSYNEQFFGPGTRLTVL.

The V gene is TRBV29-1, the J gene TRBJ1-1, with 12 bases aligning to TRBD1. V was pared by 2 bases and J by 5 bases, with 3 bases of the junction left unmatched. CDR1 and CDR2 from the germline V gene are SQVTM and ANQGSEA. The CDR3 loop spans 14 amino acids. CDR3 nucleotide sequence: TGCAGCGTTGAACGGGACAGGGGGCCTACTGAAGCTTTCTTT. Amino acid sequence: CSVERDRGPTEAFF.

The chain is built from TRBV24-1 and TRBJ1-5; possibly TRBD1 for D (5 bases). Trimming took off 2 bases at V and 7 bases at J, with 17 bases between the two ends. The germline gives CDR1 KGHDR, CDR2 SFDVKD. The CDR3 runs 16 residues. The CDR3 loop is CATSDSNRGRGQPQHF. DNA of the CDR3: TGTGCCACCAGTGATTCGAATCGGGGCCGGGGGCAGCCCCAGCATTTT.

The V call is TRBV3-1 (or the pseudogene TRBV3-2), the J call TRBJ1-2, with D possibly TRBD1 on 6 matching bases. CDR3 length: 15 residues. V was shortened by 0 bases and J by 6 bases, with 14 bases between the two germline ends. The germline V gene encodes CDR1 LGHDT and CDR2 YNNKEL (reference sequence). Written as DNA, the CDR3 is TGTGCCAGCAGCCAAGATCATGGGGGCGCAAATGGCTACACCTTC. It specifies CASSQDHGGANGYTF.

This chain connects TRBV7-2 to TRBJ2-7; a weak D match, TRBD2 (6 bases). The ends were cut back, 3 bases at V and 3 bases at J, with 15 bases in the middle. Per germline, CDR1 SGHTA and CDR2 FQGNSA. The CDR3 is 15 residues long. DNA for the CDR3: TGTGCCAGCAGCTTCAAGGGGCCCGGGGGCTACGAGCAGTACTTC. This encodes CASSFKGPGGYEQYF.

The chain recombines TRBV27 with TRBJ2-3; 8 positions match TRBD1. Germline V gene lookup returns CDR1 MNHEY and CDR2 SMNVEV (reference sequence). V lost 5 bases to trimming and J lost 1 base; unmatched junction nucleotides: 2. The CDR3 length is 14 residues. CDR3 nucleotide sequence: TGTGCCAGCAGTCTGGGACAGGGCACAGATACGCAGTATTTT. This codes for CASSLGQGTDTQYF.

V usage is TRBV28 and J usage is TRBJ1-3, with 10 nucleotides matching TRBD1. The CDR3 consists of 14 residues. Trimming cost V 6 bases and J 4 bases; bases outside gene matches: 3. Germline-derived CDR1 and CDR2 are MDHEN and SYDVKM. CDR3 loop: CASSGTGVGNTIYF. Here the CDR3 DNA reads TGTGCCAGCAGCGGGACAGGGGTCGGAAACACCATATATTTT.

The chain's CDR3 is CASSLGQLLYSPLHF. The CDR3 coding sequence is TGTGCCAGCAGCTTGGGACAGTTGCTTTATTCACCCCTCCACTTT. The genes are TRBV5-6 and TRBJ1-6, with TRBD1 as a possible D gene (5 bases). The CDR3 length is 15 residues. Germline loops: CDR1 SGHDT, CDR2 YYEEEE. V was trimmed by 0 bases and J by 8 bases, leaving 12 bases between them.

The CDR3 protein is CASSPIRGGGRYSTDTQYF. CDR3 sequence (DNA): TGTGCCAGCAGTCCAATTCGGGGGGGCGGGAGGTATAGCACAGATACGCAGTATTTT. This chain joins TRBV28 and TRBJ2-3, with 8 nucleotides matching TRBD2. This CDR3 has 19 residues. Trimming removed 5 bases from V and 0 bases from J; junction bases left unmatched: 16. The germline CDR1 and CDR2 sequences are MDHEN and SYDVKM.